This T cell receptor (beta chain) comes out of a study of identical twins. TCRdb passed the 5' RACE reads through MiXCR, listing each CDR3 protein once. The table shows 700,000 to 950,000 distinct CDR3 sequences, with around 12% occurring only once. Study-wide findings and caveats: Weaker excess twin sharing was seen among beta out-of-frame sequences. Conclusions were drawn cross-sectionally by statistical analysis, without following the same donors.

A note on this clonotype: Its antigen is unknown.

The germline V gene has CDR1 DFQATT and CDR2 SNEGSKA (reference sequence). The length of the CDR3 is 14 residues. Trimming shortened V by 0 bases and J by 4 bases, and 12 bases separated the two germline ends. This sample also appeared in a second study, on yellow fever vaccine responses in identical twins.

The chain combines TRBV20-1 with TRBJ2-5; D is unresolved. The material sequenced was PBMCs. This TCR came from a woman aged 18-35 years in good health. The CDR3 region is CSARDVRGGETQYF. CDR3 bases: TGCAGTGCTAGAGATGTGAGAGGCGGAGAGACCCAGTACTTC.